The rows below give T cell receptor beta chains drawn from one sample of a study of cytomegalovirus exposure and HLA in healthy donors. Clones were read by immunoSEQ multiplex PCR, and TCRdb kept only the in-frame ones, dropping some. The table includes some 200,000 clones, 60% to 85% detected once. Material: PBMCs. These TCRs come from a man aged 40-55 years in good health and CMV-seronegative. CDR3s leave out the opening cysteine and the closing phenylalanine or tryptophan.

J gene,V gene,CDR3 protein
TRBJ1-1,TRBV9,ASSAGTGGVGTEAF
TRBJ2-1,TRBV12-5,ASGLVPGTGSSGSSYNEQF
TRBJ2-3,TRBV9,ASSAGGRDTIYTQY
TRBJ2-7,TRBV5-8,ASSLGQGSDEQY
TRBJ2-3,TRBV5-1,ASSLAPLGLHTDTQY
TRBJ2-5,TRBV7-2,ASSLATGMGQETQY
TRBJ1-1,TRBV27,ASSLNRVGQAF
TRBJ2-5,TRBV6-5,ASSYGAGQETQY
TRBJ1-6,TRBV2,ASRGQGLVSPLH
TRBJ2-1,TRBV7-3,ASSLISSGSGEQF
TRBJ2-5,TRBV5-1,ASRRQAKETQY
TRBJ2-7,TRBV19,ASSIRQGIYEQY
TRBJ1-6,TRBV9,ASSVDLGSGSPLH
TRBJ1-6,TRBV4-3,ASSQGPTGGKSPLH
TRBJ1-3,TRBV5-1,ASSSRTPGPGTIY
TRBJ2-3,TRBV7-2,ASSLGLAGVTDTQY
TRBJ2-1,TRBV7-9,SSSLGGAGLNEQF
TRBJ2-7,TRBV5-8,ASSVPVPPSYEQY
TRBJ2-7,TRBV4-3,ASSQDPRPDYEQY
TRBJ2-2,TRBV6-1,ASSFGSANTGELF
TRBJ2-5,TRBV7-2,ASSSRETQY
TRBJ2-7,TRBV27,ASSPRQGPYEQY
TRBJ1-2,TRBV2,ASSESWWGLA
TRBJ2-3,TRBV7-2,ASSLASGFTDTQY
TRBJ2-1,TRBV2,ASRSGGVYNEQF
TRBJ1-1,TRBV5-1,ASSLDRESGNTEAF
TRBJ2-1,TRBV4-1,ASSQEPRDRPYNEQF
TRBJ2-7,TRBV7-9,SSSFGSQSHEQY
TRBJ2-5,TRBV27,ASSLGPGVETQY